Here is one TCR beta chain with its context. Its antigen is unknown. The input lacks base qualities; no much larger clone sits a single base away. TCRbeta CDR3 regions were amplified from genomic DNA using the immunoSEQ Assay, a bias-controlled multiplex PCR. The authors' pipeline ran thus. The number of nucleated cells in each sample was estimated from the amplification of reference gene primers within the assay. To quantify the absolute abundance of each unique TCRbeta CDR3 rearrangement, sequence reads were collapsed and filtered. For each sample, productive Simpson clonality was calculated as the square root of Simpson's diversity index across productive rearrangements. TCRdb provides this immuneACCESS table in a form limited to in-frame rearrangements. Some clones are lacking; in checked studies, under half of them reflect an unresolved V gene, and why the rest are absent is not known. V and J calls and clone size come straight from that table; D and trimming were deduced from the DNA. This sample has 30,000 to 40,000 clones in its table, and roughly 85% of those were observed once. The top ten constitute approximately 9.1% of the sample.

Each collaborating institution followed its own protocols to collect whole blood in K2EDTA tubes. For TCRbeta analysis, collaborators shipped samples in one of three forms: frozen whole blood, isolated PBMCs, or DNA extracted from either of those sample types. This record comes from a study of blood T cell repertoires in COVID-19 (dated by TCRdb to 2018 to 2020). Regarding the complete study: Samples covering the acute and convalescent phases of COVID-19 were provided by collaborators in the United States, Italy and Spain. Deeply sampled blood TCRbeta repertoires from subjects exposed to, actively infected with, or recovered from COVID-19 were included in the dataset. Where HLA class I and class II types were available, the types were taken from metadata supplied by the sample provider, not from assay-based typing. The repertoires were made available in a free public database intended to serve as a resource for research on the immune response to SARS-CoV-2. The sample metadata nearly always contained a de-identified subject ID, COVID-19 status, age in years and sex. The prospective study material was composed of cDNA or gDNA derived from T cells, B-cell-depleted T cells, or PBMCs. Samples were obtained from the ongoing ImmuneRACE study (first 160 participants) and from 1,000 to 1,500 subjects provided by 6 global collaborators. On the study overall, not on this receptor specifically: Clinical and demographic metadata were provided uncurated, with the amount varying by source and participant.

CDR1 is given as SEHNR and CDR2 as FQNEAQ, both from the germline V gene (reference sequence). V trim: 6 bases; J trim: 2 bases; unmatched bases: 1. The CDR3 runs 13 residues from the cysteine to the phenylalanine. Just the 39-base CDR3 DNA is kept, in frame starting at base 1. The chain is encoded by TRBV7-9 joined to TRBJ1-3; 7 bases in the junction line up with TRBD1. The specimen was peripheral blood. This sequence was found in a human donor in a cohort sampled during active COVID-19. CDR3 protein: CASRTGTGNTIYF. The DNA sequence follows: TGTGCCAGCAGGACAGGGACTGGAAACACCATATATTTT.